What follows are 28 T cell receptor beta chains derived from one specimen sequenced in a study of T cells in Graves' hyperthyroidism and ophthalmopathy. Amplified regions were TCR beta CDR3 sequences from RNA transcripts. The study used the HTBI primer set for a first-round RT-PCR of the TCR CDR3. TCRdb itself ran the multiplex PCR reads through MiXCR, one entry per CDR3 protein. The table has almost 50,000 distinct CDR3 sequences, roughly 50% seen once. The sample was peripheral blood or thyroid tissue (not recorded which). Receptors originate from a man younger than 35 with Graves' hyperthyroidism.

This rearrangement joins TRBV3-1 to TRBJ1-2, with unresolved D. CDR3 length: 15 amino acids. V was clipped by 7 bases and J by 3 bases, with 18 bases between them. In germline, CDR1 is LGHDT, CDR2 YNNKEL (reference sequence). The CDR3 region has the DNA TGTGCCAGCACCTACAATAAGGGAGGGTACTATGGCTACACCTTC. This gives the protein CASTYNKGGYYGYTF.

The chain is built from TRBV29-1 and TRBJ2-5, with D perhaps matching TRBD1 or TRBD2 (6 bases each). Trimming left V 4 bases short and J 5 bases short, with 14 bases between. CDR1 and CDR2 from the germline V gene are SQVTM and ANQGSEA. The CDR3 totals 13 residues. This CDR3 is CSVALGGWETQYF. The CDR3 nucleotides are TGCAGCGTTGCGTTGGGGGGCTGGGAGACCCAGTACTTC.

This clonotype was found many times. This chain links TRBV2 with TRBJ1-2; D might be TRBD1 (5 bases). The CDR3 consists of 14 residues. Trimming removed 7 bases from V and 4 bases from J, with 16 bases in between. The germline V gene has CDR1 SNHLY and CDR2 FYNNEI. DNA of the CDR3: TGTGCCAGCATTTCAACGAGGGGTGGCTATGGCTACACCTTC. Amino acid sequence: CASISTRGGYGYTF.

The J gene is TRBJ1-6, the V gene TRBV19, with D unclear. The CDR3 consists of 16 residues. Trimming shortened V by 5 bases and J by 4 bases, and 15 bases separated the two germline ends. CDR1 is LNHDA and CDR2 is SQIVND in the germline V gene (reference sequence). As DNA, the CDR3 is TGTGCCAGTAGTGGCAGGCTGGACGCGTATAATTCACCCCTCCACTTT. Protein sequence: CASSGRLDAYNSPLHF.

About this clonotype itself: Germline is not matched at one junction end, which may reflect a read error. The chain joins TRBV12-3 or TRBV12-4 to TRBJ1-6; D is unclear. CDR3 length: 13 residues. CDR3 DNA sequence: TGTGCCACCAGTGATTTGACCGGTTCACCCCTCCACTTT. Translated: CATSDLTGSPLHF.

This rearrangement joins TRBV19 to TRBJ1-2; D may be TRBD1 (6 bases). This CDR3 is 14 amino acids long. The V gene lost 4 bases and the J gene lost 0 bases, with 9 bases spanning the gap. Per germline, CDR1 LNHDA and CDR2 SQIVND (reference sequence). In nucleotides, the CDR3 is TGTGCCAGTAGTAGGACAGATTCTAACTATGGCTACACCTTC. This gives the protein CASSRTDSNYGYTF.

About this clonotype itself: Here the CDR3 omits its conserved ending phenylalanine or tryptophan, so a read error is the likely source. The V and J genes are TRBV7-2 and TRBJ2-7; D not resolved. Germline CDR1 and CDR2: SGHTA and FQGNSA. The CDR3 extends over 14 amino acids. Trimming took 3 bases from V and 5 from J, leaving 14 bases between them. The CDR3 region has the DNA TGTGCCAGCAGCTTGGCTGGTAGCTTCCACGAGCAGTACCTC. This codes for CASSLAGSFHEQYL.

Many counts were recorded for this clonotype. This chain links TRBV13 with TRBJ2-2, with D tentatively TRBD1 (5 bases). The V gene's germline CDR1 is PRHDT and CDR2 FYEKMQ (reference sequence). V lost 4 bases and J 5 bases, leaving 20 bases between the germline ends. CDR3 size: 17 residues. The DNA for the CDR3 is TGTGCCAGCAGCTCCTTTGGGCAGGGTAGTGTTACCGGGGAGCTGTTTTTT. This translates into CASSSFGQGSVTGELFF. The entire variable domain, with the rest obtained from reference TRBV13 and TRBJ2-2, is as follows: AAGVIQSPRHLIKEKRETATLKCYPIPRHDTVYWYQQGPGQDPQFLISFYEKMQSDKGSIPDRFSAQQFSDYHSELNMSSLELGDSALYFCASSSFGQGSVTGELFFGEGSRLTVL.

This clonotype was picked up one time. One end of the junction does not line up with germline, which may come from a read error. The V call is TRBV2, the J call TRBJ2-7; no clear D gene. Per the germline V gene, CDR1 is SNHLY and CDR2 is FYNNEI. This CDR3 is 14 amino acids long. CDR3 DNA: TGCGCCGGATCAAAGCTTTTAACAGCCTACGAGCAGTACTTC. Encoded protein: CAGSKLLTAYEQYF.

As regards this clonotype: This sequence may be a read error, since a much larger clone differs from it by one base. The gene calls are TRBV6-2 or TRBV6-3 and TRBJ1-5, with D possibly matching TRBD1 (6 bases). This CDR3 comprises 14 residues. In germline, CDR1 is MNHEY, CDR2 SVGEGT. The chain's CDR3 is CASGYGWGHQPQHF. The CDR3 DNA is TGTGCCAGCGGTTACGGTTGGGGGCATCAGCCCCAGCATTTT.

A single count supports this clonotype. Without the conserved terminal phenylalanine or tryptophan, this CDR3 likely stems from a read error. The chain is built from TRBV9 and TRBJ2-7, with a weak D call TRBD1 (7 bases). Trimming removed 2 bases from V and 3 bases from J, with 12 bases in between. The CDR3 is 14 residues long. CDR1 and CDR2 from the germline V gene are SGDLS and YYNGEE. The CDR3 DNA reads as TGTGCCAGCAGCGTTCAGGGGGGCGACTACGAGCAGTACCTC. It encodes CASSVQGGDYEQYL.

This clonotype came up many times. The V and J genes are TRBV7-9 and TRBJ2-2; D not resolved. CDR1 and CDR2 (germline): SEHNR, FQNEAQ (reference sequence). The CDR3 extends over 16 amino acids. V lost 3 bases, J lost 1 base, and 12 bases lay in between. The CDR3: CASSFVDLGNTGELFF. CDR3 sequence (DNA): TGTGCCAGCAGCTTCGTGGATCTGGGGAACACCGGGGAGCTGTTTTTT.

Worth noting for this clonotype: The junction differs from germline at one of its ends, possibly a read error. This rearrangement joins TRBV29-1 to TRBJ1-1, with D tentatively TRBD1 (6 bases). Germline-derived CDR1 and CDR2 are SQVTM and ANQGSEA. CDR3 size: 15 residues. The CDR3 DNA is TGCAGCGTTGAGGAGACAGGAAACATGAACACTCAAGCTTTCTTT. This sequence encodes CSVEETGNMNTQAFF. The complete variable domain, with remaining parts taken from reference TRBV29-1 and TRBJ1-1, reads SAVISQKPSRDICQRGTSLTIQCQVDSQVTMMFWYRQQPGQSLTLIATANQGSEATYESGFVIDKFPISRPNLTFSTLTVSNMSPEDSSIYLCSVEETGNMNTQAFFGQGTRLTVV.

Comment on this clonotype: This could be a read error, since a much larger clone is one nucleotide away. It is likely a read error, because the conserved phenylalanine at the end of the CDR3 is missing. The chain employs TRBV3-1 and TRBJ1-2, with D possibly being TRBD1 (5 bases). Germline CDR1 is LGHDT and CDR2 is YNNKEL (reference sequence). Trimming pared 2 bases from V and 4 bases from J, leaving 17 bases between. The CDR3 has 16 residues. For the CDR3, the DNA is TGTGCCAGCAGCCAAAATCGGGGCTTTTCCTCCTATGGCTACACCCTC. Its protein product is CASSQNRGFSSYGYTL.

This sequence joins TRBV7-9 and TRBJ1-4, with TRBD1 identical over 12 bases. Germline assignment: CDR1 SEHNR and CDR2 FQNEAQ (reference sequence). V dropped 5 bases and J dropped 5; count of bases not matched to a gene: 3. The length of the CDR3 is 15 residues. CDR3 sequence: CASSRGQGANEKLFF. For the CDR3, the DNA is TGTGCCAGCAGCCGGGGACAGGGGGCGAATGAAAAACTGTTTTTT. The full variable domain, its missing parts supplied by reference TRBV7-9 and TRBJ1-4, is DTGVSQNPRHKITKRGQNVTFRCDPISEHNRLYWYRQTLGQGPEFLTYFQNEAQLEKSRLLSDRFSAERPKGSFSTLEIQRTEQGDSAMYLCASSRGQGANEKLFFGSGTQLSVL.

The chain recombines TRBV19 with TRBJ2-1, with 9 bases identical to TRBD2. The V gene end was trimmed by 7 bases and the J gene end by 3 bases; junction bases not matched to a gene: 7. Germline CDR1 reads LNHDA; CDR2 reads SQIVND (reference sequence). This CDR3 has 15 amino acids. The CDR3 spells CASTNRLAVYNEQFF. Here the CDR3 DNA reads TGTGCCAGTACAAATCGACTAGCGGTCTACAATGAGCAGTTCTTC. The full variable domain, in which reference TRBV19 and TRBJ2-1 provide the parts outside the CDR3, is DGGITQSPKYLFRKEGQNVTLSCEQNLNHDAMYWYRQDPGQGLRLIYYSQIVNDFQKGDIAEGYSVSREKKESFPLTVTSAQKNPTAFYLCASTNRLAVYNEQFFGPGTRLTVL.

This clonotype has at least ten counts. The rearrangement uses TRBV12-3 or TRBV12-4 and TRBJ1-4; 10 nucleotides align to TRBD1. The V segment lost 3 bases and the J segment 7 bases; nucleotides outside the gene matches: 2. The CDR3 covers 14 residues. CDR3 protein: CASSFRTGGEKLFF. CDR3 DNA: TGTGCCAGCAGTTTCCGGACAGGGGGTGAAAAACTGTTTTTT.

Many counts were recorded for this clonotype. The V gene is TRBV7-2, the J gene TRBJ1-6; D remains unclear. Germline CDR1 SGHTA, CDR2 FQGNSA. The CDR3 totals 16 residues. Between the trimmed V and J ends, which lost 1 base and 5 bases, there was a span of 12 bases. The CDR3 DNA follows: TGTGCCAGCAGCTTAGGTCCTGCCGGGCATAATTCACCCCTCCACTTT. It is translated as CASSLGPAGHNSPLHF.

The gene calls are TRBV15 and TRBJ1-2, with D possibly being TRBD1 (6 bases). The CDR3 covers 13 residues. Deletions cut 2 bases from V and 8 bases from J, with 12 bases between. Germline-derived CDR1 and CDR2 are LNHNV and YYDKDF (reference sequence). CDR3: CATSRIGGGGYTF. CDR3 in DNA: TGTGCCACCAGCAGAATAGGGGGAGGGGGCTACACCTTC.

The V call is TRBV5-1, the J call TRBJ1-4; unclear D gene. CDR1 is SGHRS and CDR2 is YFSETQ in the germline V gene. V shed 4 bases and J shed 6 bases, with 16 bases lying between them. This CDR3 has 15 residues. The CDR3 DNA reads TGCGCCAGCAGCACAGAGATGGGTGCTGATGAAAAACTGTTTTTT. Protein product: CASSTEMGADEKLFF.

The chain uses TRBV25-1 and TRBJ1-4; D is ambiguous. This CDR3 contains 16 residues. The germline V gene has CDR1 MGHDK and CDR2 SYGVNS. V lost 1 base, J lost 4 bases, and 13 bases lay in between. The CDR3 sequence is CASSELRGQYNEKLFF. CDR3 DNA: TGTGCCAGCAGTGAATTAAGAGGGCAGTATAATGAAAAACTGTTTTTT.

This clonotype showed up many times. The DNA for the CDR3 is TGTGCCAGCAGTTACGGGGGTACCGGGGAGCTGTTTTTT. It specifies CASSYGGTGELFF. V gene TRBV6-5 combines with J gene TRBJ2-2, with D tentatively TRBD1 or TRBD2 (5 bases each). Germline-derived CDR1 and CDR2 are MNHEY and SVGAGI. The ends were cut back, 2 bases at V and 5 bases at J, with 6 bases in the middle. CDR3 length: 13 amino acids.

The CDR3 DNA sequence: TGTGCCAGCAGCTTACCGGGAGAGCCCCAGCATTTT. This gives the protein CASSLPGEPQHF. This sequence joins TRBV7-9 and TRBJ1-5; no firm D call. With 2 bases removed from V and 8 bases from J, the gap between germline ends came to 7 bases. Germline V gene data show CDR1 as SEHNR and CDR2 as FQNEAQ (reference sequence). This CDR3 has 12 amino acids.

This clonotype was found many times. The chain links TRBV6-6 to TRBJ1-6; D gene uncertain. Per the germline V gene, CDR1 is MNHNY and CDR2 is SVGAGI (reference sequence). CDR3 length: 14 amino acids. V gave up 6 bases and J gave up 7 bases, with 13 bases separating them. CDR3 loop: CASRLPGANSPLHF. The CDR3 DNA reads as TGTGCCAGCAGACTACCGGGTGCGAATTCACCCCTCCACTTT.

This clonotype was recorded many times. The chain joins TRBV4-3 to TRBJ1-3; D not certain. The CDR3 covers 14 residues. Germline V lookup: CDR1 LGHNA, CDR2 YSLEER. The V gene lost 0 bases and the J gene lost 0 bases, with 3 bases spanning the gap. The CDR3 coding sequence is TGCGCCAGCAGCCAAGAGAGCTCTGGAAACACCATATATTTT. Translation gives CASSQESSGNTIYF.

The chain is built from TRBV2 and TRBJ2-7; no reliable D call. V was shortened by 6 bases and J by 3 bases, with 6 bases between the two germline ends. The CDR3 has 11 residues. CDR1 and CDR2 from the germline V gene are SNHLY and FYNNEI. For the CDR3, the DNA is TGTGCCAGCAGGGCAGACTACGAGCAGTACTTC. This translates into CASRADYEQYF. Variable domain in full (rest from reference TRBV2 and TRBJ2-7): EPEVTQTPSHQVTQMGQEVILRCVPISNHLYFYWYRQILGQKVEFLVSFYNNEISEKSEIFDDQFSVERPDGSNFTLKIRSTKLEDSAMYFCASRADYEQYFGPGTRLTVT.

The sample holds many counts of this clonotype. This chain joins TRBV11-2 and TRBJ2-5; TRBD2 agrees at 12 bases. CDR3 length: 17 residues. Germline-derived CDR1 and CDR2 are SGHAT and FQNNGV. V shed 3 bases and J 2 bases; nucleotides not matched to a gene: 7. CDR3 bases: TGTGCCAGCAGCTTTCTAGCGGGAGGGGGGTCACAAGAGACCCAGTACTTC. This codes for CASSFLAGGGSQETQYF.

This clonotype has just one count. The V gene is TRBV29-1, the J gene TRBJ1-1; maybe TRBD1 (6 bases). V dropped 7 bases and J dropped 5 bases, with 17 bases sitting between them. Germline-derived CDR1 and CDR2 are SQVTM and ANQGSEA. The CDR3 has 13 amino acids. In nucleotides, the CDR3 is TGCAGCGCAATGGACAGCCGATCAACTGAAGCTTTCTTT. Translation: CSAMDSRSTEAFF.